These 18 T cell receptor beta chains originate from one sample sequenced in a study of shared T cell receptors in the human thymus. Assay: immunoSEQ multiplex PCR; the TCRdb copy retains only in-frame clones and omits some. This table holds just under 550,000 clones, around 78% found once. These data were also filed under a second study, of human thymus T cells.

Material: thymocytes. All receptors come from a boy younger than two with a congenital heart defect.

This sequence joins TRBV30 and TRBJ1-2, with 9 nucleotides matching TRBD1. The CDR3 length is 16 residues. Germline V CDR1 and CDR2: GTSNPN, SVGIG (reference sequence). With V trimmed by 0 bases and J by 6 bases, 11 bases remained unmatched. The CDR3 DNA is TGTGCCTGGAGTGTAGAGATGGGGACAGGGAGGCATGGCTACACCTTC. It translates to CAWSVEMGTGRHGYTF.

The chain couples TRBV6-6 to TRBJ2-7; 7 nucleotides line up with TRBD2. The V segment lost 5 bases and the J segment 3 bases; nucleotides outside the gene matches: 10. CDR3 length: 15 amino acids. CDR1 and CDR2 from the germline V gene are MNHNY and SVGAGI (reference sequence). The CDR3 nucleotides read TGTGCCAGCAGTCCGCTACGTCGGGGGGACTACGAGCAGTACTTC. This gives the protein CASSPLRRGDYEQYF.

The V and J genes are TRBV4-3 and TRBJ2-2; 9 positions agree with TRBD2. The CDR3 consists of 19 residues. In germline, CDR1 is LGHNA, CDR2 YSLEER. The junction had 17 bases not matched to a gene; V was cut back by 4 bases and J by 5 bases. The CDR3 sequence is CASSPREWGLAEGTGELFF. Written as DNA, the CDR3 is TGCGCCAGCAGCCCCCGGGAGTGGGGACTAGCAGAGGGGACCGGGGAGCTGTTTTTT.

The chain uses TRBV7-2 and TRBJ2-5, with D possibly being TRBD1 (6 bases). The V gene lost 0 bases and the J gene lost 5 bases, with 16 bases spanning the gap. Germline V lookup: CDR1 SGHTA, CDR2 FQGNSA. The CDR3 is 16 residues long. For the CDR3, the DNA is TGTGCCAGCAGCTTAGCGGAGAATTATCAGGGGGAGACCCAGTACTTC. It codes for CASSLAENYQGETQYF.

This clone has more than one count but fewer than ten. This chain uses TRBV7-9 with TRBJ2-2; D is perhaps TRBD1 (6 bases). CDR1 SEHNR and CDR2 FQNEAQ come from the germline V gene (reference sequence). The CDR3 loop spans 16 amino acids. Trimming pared 7 bases from V and 1 base from J, leaving 16 bases between. CDR3: CASTPNRERNTGELFF. CDR3 coding DNA: TGTGCCAGCACTCCGAACAGGGAAAGGAACACCGGGGAGCTGTTTTTT.

This clone occurred once. The chain recombines TRBV13 with TRBJ2-3, with 9 positions matching TRBD2. CDR1 and CDR2 from the germline V gene are PRHDT and FYEKMQ (reference sequence). With V trimmed by 5 bases and J by 2 bases, 11 bases remained unmatched. This CDR3 contains 17 residues. The CDR3 loop reads CASSTPPAGGPTDTQYF. CDR3 DNA sequence: TGTGCCAGCAGCACCCCCCCGGCGGGAGGGCCCACAGATACGCAGTATTTT.

The genes are TRBV4-3 and TRBJ2-5; 7 nucleotides match TRBD2. The V segment lost 10 bases and the J segment 2 bases; nucleotides outside the gene matches: 16. Germline CDR1 and CDR2: LGHNA and YSLEER. The length of the CDR3 is 16 residues. This CDR3 reads CATGIYPAGEQETQYF. The CDR3 coding sequence is TGCGCCACCGGAATCTACCCGGCGGGAGAGCAAGAGACCCAGTACTTC.

The chain uses TRBV15 and TRBJ1-1; no reliable D call. This CDR3 is 12 amino acids long. Germline lookup yields CDR1 LNHNV and CDR2 YYDKDF (reference sequence). Between the trimmed V and J ends, which lost 5 bases and 3 bases, there was a span of 7 bases. The CDR3 sequence is CATSERDTEAFF. CDR3 DNA sequence: TGTGCCACCAGCGAACGGGACACTGAAGCTTTCTTT. Complete variable domain (other parts from reference TRBV15 and TRBJ1-1): DAMVIQNPRYQVTQFGKPVTLSCSQTLNHNVMYWYQQKSSQAPKLLFHYYDKDFNNEADTPDNFQSRRPNTSFCFLDIRSPGLGDTAMYLCATSERDTEAFFGQGTRLTVV.

The chain is built from TRBV10-2 and TRBJ2-1; no clear D gene. The germline V and J ends were trimmed by 3 bases and 0 bases, with 12 bases remaining between them. Per the germline V gene, CDR1 is WSHSY and CDR2 is SAAADI. The CDR3 covers 16 residues. Here the CDR3 DNA reads TGCGCCAGCAGTGATTGGGCTGGCCGCTCCTACAATGAGCAGTTCTTC. The encoded protein is CASSDWAGRSYNEQFF.

This clone was seen just once. V is TRBV30 and J is TRBJ2-7, with unresolved D. Germline-derived CDR1 and CDR2 are GTSNPN and SVGIG (reference sequence). Trimming removed 0 bases from V and 1 base from J, with 7 bases in between. There are 13 residues in the CDR3. The CDR3 here is CAWSVDMSYEQYF. CDR3 bases: TGTGCCTGGAGTGTAGACATGTCCTACGAGCAGTACTTC.

The chain carries TRBV4-1 and TRBJ2-1, with D maybe TRBD2 (6 bases). CDR3 length: 15 residues. V shed 3 bases and J shed 6 bases, with 15 bases lying between them. Germline assignment: CDR1 MGHRA and CDR2 YSYEKL. The CDR3 coding sequence is TGCGCCAGCAGCCACGAATACGGGAGTTCCAATGAGCAGTTCTTC. Protein sequence: CASSHEYGSSNEQFF.

The chain couples TRBV14 to TRBJ2-1; D possibly corresponds to TRBD2 (7 bases). The germline V and J ends were trimmed by 1 base and 9 bases, with 28 bases remaining between them. Germline V lookup: CDR1 SGHDN, CDR2 FVKESK. The CDR3 is made up of 19 amino acids. The CDR3 sequence: CASSQAGHIVRRELGEQFF. CDR3 DNA sequence: TGTGCCAGCAGCCAAGCGGGACACATCGTACGGCGGGAGTTGGGTGAGCAGTTCTTC.

V is TRBV29-1 and J is TRBJ1-1, with D possibly being TRBD1 (6 bases). Germline V gene data show CDR1 as SQVTM and CDR2 as ANQGSEA. The CDR3 loop spans 15 amino acids. V lost 4 bases to trimming and J lost 3 bases, with 18 bases between them. This chain's CDR3 is CSVGYRVEWDTEAFF. The CDR3 region has the DNA TGCAGCGTTGGTTACAGGGTTGAGTGGGACACTGAAGCTTTCTTT.

The gene calls are TRBV5-4 and TRBJ2-5; TRBD2 aligns across 14 bases. The last part of the DNA fits TRBJ2-7 better; the J call may be wrong. Germline V gene data show CDR1 as SGHNT and CDR2 as YYREEE (reference sequence). The CDR3 is 16 amino acids. For the CDR3, the DNA is TGTGCCAGCAGCTTGGTGGGACTAGCGGGAGTTTACGAGCAGTACTTC. The encoded protein is CASSLVGLAGVYEQYF.

The CDR3 DNA reads TGTGCCAGCTATTTTACAGGGTCTTACACCGGGGAGCTGTTTTTT. Its translation is CASYFTGSYTGELFF. This rearrangement joins TRBV6-1 to TRBJ2-2; maybe TRBD1 (6 bases). The CDR3 runs 15 residues. Germline values: CDR1 MNHNS, CDR2 SASEGT. V lost 8 bases and J lost 3, with 16 bases in between.

The chain has TRBV11-2 and TRBJ2-5, with D perhaps matching TRBD1 (6 bases). Trimming shortened V by 1 base and J by 0 bases, and 9 bases separated the two germline ends. The CDR3 runs 15 residues. Germline lookup yields CDR1 SGHAT and CDR2 FQNNGV. The CDR3 loop reads CASSLGTVDQETQYF. DNA of the CDR3: TGTGCCAGCAGCTTAGGGACAGTGGACCAAGAGACCCAGTACTTC. Complete variable domain (other parts from reference TRBV11-2 and TRBJ2-5): EAGVAQSPRYKIIEKRQSVAFWCNPISGHATLYWYQQILGQGPKLLIQFQNNGVVDDSQLPKDRFSAERLKGVDSTLKIQPAKLEDSAVYLCASSLGTVDQETQYFGPGTRLLVL.

This chain connects TRBV27 to TRBJ2-6; 12 bases are a match to TRBD2. CDR3 length: 18 amino acids. The germline CDR1 and CDR2 sequences are MNHEY and SMNVEV (reference sequence). V trimming: 6 bases; J trimming: 0 bases; junction bases outside the gene matches: 6. This CDR3 is CASSRTSGITSGANVLTF. Written as DNA, the CDR3 is TGTGCCAGCAGCCGGACTAGCGGGATTACCTCTGGGGCCAACGTCCTGACTTTC.

The chain recombines TRBV11-2 with TRBJ2-7; D possibly corresponds to TRBD2 (6 bases). This CDR3 region has 16 residues. Looked up from germline, CDR1 is SGHAT and CDR2 is FQNNGV. Trimming took 1 base from V and 3 from J, leaving 16 bases between them. The CDR3: CASSLVSGTPFYEQYF. For the CDR3, the DNA is TGTGCCAGCAGCTTAGTGTCCGGGACTCCTTTCTACGAGCAGTACTTC.